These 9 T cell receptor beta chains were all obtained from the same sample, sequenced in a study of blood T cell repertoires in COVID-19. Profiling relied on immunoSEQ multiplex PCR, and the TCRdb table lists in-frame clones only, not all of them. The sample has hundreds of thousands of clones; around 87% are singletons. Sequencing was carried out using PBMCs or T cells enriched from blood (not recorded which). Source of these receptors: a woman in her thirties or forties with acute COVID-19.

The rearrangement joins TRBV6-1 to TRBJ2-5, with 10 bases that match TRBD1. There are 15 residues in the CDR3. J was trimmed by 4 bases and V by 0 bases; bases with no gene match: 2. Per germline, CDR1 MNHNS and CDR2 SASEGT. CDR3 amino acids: CASSEAGQGTETQYF. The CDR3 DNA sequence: TGTGCCAGCAGTGAAGCGGGACAGGGGACAGAGACCCAGTACTTC.

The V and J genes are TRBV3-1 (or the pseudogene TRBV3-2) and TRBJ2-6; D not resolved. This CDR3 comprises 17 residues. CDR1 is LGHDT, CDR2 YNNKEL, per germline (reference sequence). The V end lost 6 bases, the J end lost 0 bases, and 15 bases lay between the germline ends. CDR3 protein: CASSPAHYSSGANVLTF. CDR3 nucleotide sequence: TGTGCCAGCAGTCCGGCCCATTACAGCTCTGGGGCCAACGTCCTGACTTTC.

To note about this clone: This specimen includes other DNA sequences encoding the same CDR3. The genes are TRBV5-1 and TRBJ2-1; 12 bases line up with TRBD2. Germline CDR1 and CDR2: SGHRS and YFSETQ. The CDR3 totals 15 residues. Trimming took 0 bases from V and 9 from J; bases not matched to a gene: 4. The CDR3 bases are TGCGCCAGCAGCTTGGGACTAGCGGGAGTTTTTGAGCAGTTCTTC. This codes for CASSLGLAGVFEQFF.

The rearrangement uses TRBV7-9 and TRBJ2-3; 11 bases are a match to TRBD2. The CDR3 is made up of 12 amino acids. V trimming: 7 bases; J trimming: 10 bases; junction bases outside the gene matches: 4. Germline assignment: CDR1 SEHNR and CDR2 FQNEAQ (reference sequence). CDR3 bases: TGTGCCAGCACCCGGACTAGCGGGCCGCAGTATTTT. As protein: CASTRTSGPQYF.

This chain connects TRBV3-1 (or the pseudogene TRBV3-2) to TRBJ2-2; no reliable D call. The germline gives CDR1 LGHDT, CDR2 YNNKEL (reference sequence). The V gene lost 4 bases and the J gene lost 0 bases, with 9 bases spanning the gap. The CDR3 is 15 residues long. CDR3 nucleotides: TGTGCCAGCAGCCTATTCTCGGCGAACACCGGGGAGCTGTTTTTT. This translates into CASSLFSANTGELFF.

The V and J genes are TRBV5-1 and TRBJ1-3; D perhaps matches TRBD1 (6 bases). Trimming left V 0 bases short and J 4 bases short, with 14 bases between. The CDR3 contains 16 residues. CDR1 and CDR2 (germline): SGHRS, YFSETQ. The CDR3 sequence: CASSLAGAGIGNTIYF. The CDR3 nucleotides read TGCGCCAGCAGCTTGGCAGGGGCCGGGATCGGAAACACCATATATTTT.

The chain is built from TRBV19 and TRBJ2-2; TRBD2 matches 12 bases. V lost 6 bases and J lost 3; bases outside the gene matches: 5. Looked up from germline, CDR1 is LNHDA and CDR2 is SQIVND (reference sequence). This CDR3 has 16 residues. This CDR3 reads CASSQTSGSYTGELFF. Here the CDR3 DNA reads TGTGCCAGTAGCCAGACTAGCGGGAGTTACACCGGGGAGCTGTTTTTT.

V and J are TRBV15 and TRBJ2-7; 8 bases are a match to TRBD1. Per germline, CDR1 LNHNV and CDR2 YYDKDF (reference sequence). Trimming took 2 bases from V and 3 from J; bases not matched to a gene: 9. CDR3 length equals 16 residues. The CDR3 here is CATSRSPGQVYYEQYF. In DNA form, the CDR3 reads TGTGCCACCAGCAGATCGCCGGGACAGGTATACTACGAGCAGTACTTC.

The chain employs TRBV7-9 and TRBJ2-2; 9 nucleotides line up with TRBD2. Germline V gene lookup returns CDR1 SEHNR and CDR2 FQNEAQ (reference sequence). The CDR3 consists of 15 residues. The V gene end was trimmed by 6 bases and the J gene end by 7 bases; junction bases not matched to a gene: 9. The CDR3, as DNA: TGTGCCAGCAGTTTGTTAGCGGGAGCGGACGGGGAGCTGTTTTTT. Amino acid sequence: CASSLLAGADGELFF.